This T cell receptor (beta chain) was obtained from a study of blood T cell repertoires in COVID-19. Across the study: COVID-19 samples, acute and convalescent, were from the United States, Italy and Spain. Nucleic acid was either cDNA or gDNA, and it came from T cells, B-cell-depleted T cells, or PBMCs.

V was pared by 8 bases and J by 4 bases, with 7 bases of the junction left unmatched. This CDR3 comprises 13 residues. Germline V gene sequence: CDR1 GTSNPN, CDR2 SVGIG (reference sequence). Original processing notes: By means of reference gene primer amplification, nucleated cell counts were estimated. Generated by immunoSEQ multiplex PCR, the TCRdb table keeps only in-frame clones and is missing some. From that table come the V and J calls and clone size; the DNA was used to work out D and trimming. This repertoire shows roughly 220,000 clones, around 84% found once; its top ten account for 5.1%. The sequencing sample was made of peripheral blood. The chain is built from TRBV30 and TRBJ2-7; TRBD2 matches 11 bases. The sequence derives from a woman in her fifties or sixties who had recovered from COVID-19. The CDR3 DNA reads TGTGCCGGGGGGGGACTAGCGGAATACGAGCAGTACTTC. It yields the protein CAGGGLAEYEQYF.